A single sample is the source of the 7 T cell receptor beta chains below, sequenced in a study of cytomegalovirus exposure and HLA in healthy donors. The PCR made use of 60 Vbeta and 13 Jbeta primers. The protocol was immunoSEQ multiplex PCR, while the TCRdb copy is restricted to in-frame clones and leaves out a portion. The sample carries 100,000 to 150,000 clones, more than 75% recorded once. Specimen: PBMCs. These receptors all stem from a man aged 30 to 39 in good health and CMV-seropositive.

The chain carries TRBV11-2 and TRBJ1-3; a possible D gene is TRBD1 (6 bases). CDR3 size: 14 residues. Between the trimmed V and J ends, which lost 4 bases and 1 base, there was a span of 8 bases. The germline V gene has CDR1 SGHAT and CDR2 FQNNGV. CDR3 sequence reads: CASSSGVSGNTIYF. DNA of the CDR3: TGTGCCAGCAGCTCAGGGGTATCTGGAAACACCATATATTTT.

The V call is TRBV4-1, the J call TRBJ2-1; 8 bases are shared with TRBD2. Germline CDR1 and CDR2: MGHRA and YSYEKL. The CDR3 has 16 amino acids. V shed 1 base and J 2 bases; nucleotides not matched to a gene: 4. CDR3 sequence: CASSQGSGRAYNEQFF. Here the CDR3 DNA reads TGCGCCAGCAGCCAAGGGAGCGGGAGAGCCTACAATGAGCAGTTCTTC.

This chain connects TRBV30 to TRBJ2-7; possible D gene TRBD2, 6 bases. The germline V and J ends were trimmed by 0 bases and 4 bases, with 19 bases remaining between them. Looked up from germline, CDR1 is GTSNPN and CDR2 is SVGIG (reference sequence). The CDR3 is 16 residues long. CDR3: CAWSVFFGSGSYEQYF. The CDR3 DNA reads TGTGCCTGGAGTGTATTCTTCGGGAGCGGGTCTTACGAGCAGTACTTC. The variable domain in full, completed from reference TRBV30 and TRBJ2-7, reads SQTIHQWPATLVQPVGSPLSLECTVEGTSNPNLYWYRQAAGRGLQLLFYSVGIGQISSEVPQNLSASRPQDRQFILSSKKLLLSDSGFYLCAWSVFFGSGSYEQYFGPGTRLTVT.

This sequence joins TRBV28 and TRBJ1-2; D perhaps matches TRBD1 (5 bases). CDR1 is MDHEN, CDR2 SYDVKM, per germline. CDR3 length: 12 amino acids. Between the trimmed V and J ends, which lost 5 bases and 7 bases, there was a span of 11 bases. Written as DNA, the CDR3 is TGTGCCAGCAGTAAACAGGCTTCTGGCTACACCTTC. It translates to CASSKQASGYTF.

The rearrangement uses TRBV27 and TRBJ2-5, with D tentatively TRBD1 (6 bases). Trimming removed 2 bases from V and 2 bases from J, with 12 bases in between. Germline loops: CDR1 MNHEY, CDR2 SMNVEV (reference sequence). This CDR3 has 15 amino acids. As DNA, the CDR3 is TGTGCCAGCAGTTTAACGACAGGCTCACAAGAGACCCAGTACTTC. Amino acids: CASSLTTGSQETQYF.

The chain employs TRBV2 and TRBJ2-3; maybe TRBD2 (6 bases). Between the trimmed V and J ends, which lost 10 bases and 2 bases, there was a span of 13 bases. Germline V lookup: CDR1 SNHLY, CDR2 FYNNEI. The CDR3 consists of 13 residues. CDR3 nucleotide sequence: TGTGCCACCACCGGGACTTTCACAGATACGCAGTATTTT. This gives the protein CATTGTFTDTQYF.

V usage is TRBV7-2 and J usage is TRBJ2-1; D might be TRBD1 (5 bases). V was trimmed by 2 bases and J by 5 bases, leaving 7 bases between them. This CDR3 contains 13 residues. Germline assignment: CDR1 SGHTA and CDR2 FQGNSA. CDR3 DNA sequence: TGTGCCAGCAGCTTATGGGGCCACAATGAGCAGTTCTTC. The encoded protein is CASSLWGHNEQFF.